The next 15 T cell receptor beta chains were all read from a single sample in a study of T cells in severe cutaneous drug reactions. Libraries were made by iRepertoire multiplex PCR with TCR subtype-specific primers for bulk and single-cell sequencing. TCRdb re-called the multiplex PCR reads; every CDR3 protein appears as one record, without DNA. The sample holds 5,000 to 7,500 distinct CDR3 sequences. The donors had carbamazepine-induced Stevens-Johnson syndrome or toxic epidermal necrolysis. The specimen was cells from a skin blister. The source of these receptors is a human donor with toxic epidermal necrolysis, a severe cutaneous drug reaction.

The rearrangement links TRBV27 to TRBJ2-7; TCRdb picks TRBD1, but there is no DNA to check that call. Germline values: CDR1 MNHEY, CDR2 SMNVEV (reference sequence). The CDR3 contains 14 residues. CDR3 loop: CASSPQDRPYEQYF.

V is TRBV11-2 and J is TRBJ2-3; TCRdb's assignment of TRBD2 cannot be checked, as there is no DNA. The CDR3 extends over 12 amino acids. Germline V gene data show CDR1 as SGHAT and CDR2 as FQNNGV. The CDR3 loop is CASSFASNTQYF.

The chain links TRBV12-3 or TRBV12-4 to TRBJ2-3; TCRdb returns TRBD2, unconfirmable since there is no DNA. CDR3 length: 14 residues. The CDR3 reads CASTTGGYTDTQYF.

The CDR3 protein is CASKGSTDTQYF. The V and J genes are TRBV7-9 and TRBJ2-3. CDR3 length equals 12 residues. Germline CDR1 is SEHNR and CDR2 is FQNEAQ (reference sequence).

The chain's CDR3 is CASSSPQVGYEQYF. The V and J genes are TRBV13 and TRBJ2-7; TCRdb's D call, TRBD1, is unchecked because there is no DNA. Germline assignment: CDR1 PRHDT and CDR2 FYEKMQ (reference sequence). The CDR3 loop spans 14 amino acids.

The rearrangement uses TRBV5-6 and TRBJ2-1; the D gene TCRdb calls, TRBD2, cannot be checked with no DNA. The CDR3 length is 14 residues. Germline CDR1 is SGHDT and CDR2 is YYEEEE. CDR3 sequence: CATSGTSKGIEQFF.

V and J are TRBV28 and TRBJ2-7; TCRdb's D call, TRBD2, is unchecked because there is no DNA. This CDR3 has 13 residues. CDR1 MDHEN and CDR2 SYDVKM come from the germline V gene. The CDR3 loop is CASMPLDFYEQYF.

The chain recombines TRBV5-1 with TRBJ2-3; there is no DNA to check the TCRdb D call of TRBD1. The CDR3 loop spans 15 amino acids. Germline V gene data show CDR1 as SGHRS and CDR2 as YFSETQ. CDR3 loop: CASTYFQGAGDTQYF.

The chain couples TRBV5-1 to TRBJ2-3; TCRdb lists TRBD1, though no DNA is available to test this call. The CDR3 sequence is 16 residues long. Germline CDR1 is SGHRS and CDR2 is YFSETQ. CDR3 amino acids: CASSLTRGFGTDTQYF.

The chain is built from TRBV13 and TRBJ2-5. The germline V gene has CDR1 PRHDT and CDR2 FYEKMQ (reference sequence). This CDR3 comprises 12 residues. The CDR3 protein is CASSWADGTQYF.

This clonotype counts as large by frequency. The chain's CDR3 is CASSDQGSTEAFF. V usage is TRBV10-1 and J usage is TRBJ1-1. The CDR3 has 13 amino acids. The germline CDR1 and CDR2 sequences are WNHNN and SYGVQD (reference sequence).

V and J are TRBV29-1 and TRBJ1-2; TCRdb returns TRBD1, unconfirmable since there is no DNA. Germline V gene data show CDR1 as SQVTM and CDR2 as ANQGSEA. This CDR3 has 12 amino acids. CDR3 in amino acids: CSALDRNYGYTF. The full variable domain, in which reference TRBV29-1 and TRBJ1-2 provide the parts outside the CDR3, is SAVISQKPSRDICQRGTSLTIQCQVDSQVTMMFWYRQQPGQSLTLIATANQGSEATYESGFVIDKFPISRPNLTFSTLTVSNMSPEDSSIYLCSALDRNYGYTFGSGTRLTVV.

The chain has TRBV7-9 and TRBJ1-1; lacking DNA, the TRBD1 call made by TCRdb goes unchecked. CDR1 is SEHNR, CDR2 FQNEAQ, per germline (reference sequence). This CDR3 has 15 residues. The CDR3 loop is CASSLGEGGATEAFF.

V gene TRBV3-1 combines with J gene TRBJ2-1. Germline-derived CDR1 and CDR2 are LGHDT and YNNKEL (reference sequence). The CDR3 is 13 residues long. CDR3 sequence reads: CASSQDWANEQFF.

J is TRBJ1-5 and V is TRBV28. The CDR3 consists of 14 residues. CDR1 and CDR2 (germline): MDHEN, SYDVKM. The CDR3 sequence is CASSLWQGGQPQHF.